The rows below give T cell receptor beta chains drawn from one sample of a study of cytomegalovirus exposure and HLA in healthy donors. Some clones are missing from TCRdb's copy, which holds only in-frame ones; the method was immunoSEQ multiplex PCR. Here the sample spans about 160,000 clones, around three quarters being singletons. The source material was PBMCs. These TCRs come from a woman between 35 and 50 years old in good health and CMV-seronegative. The CDR3 runs from the conserved cysteine through the conserved F or W. Fields, in order: J gene, V gene, clone size, D gene, CDR3 protein, CDR3 DNA. D genes are given only for firm matches. Not all rows give a size; the values are once, few, many and, for expanded clones, a class.

j_call: TRBJ1-6
v_call: TRBV5-1
clone_size: -
d_call: TRBD1
cdr3_aa: CASSLEGQGNSPLHF
cdr3_nt: TGCGCCAGCAGCTTGGAGGGACAGGGTAATTCACCCCTCCACTTT

j_call: TRBJ2-3
v_call: TRBV4-2
clone_size: -
d_call: -
cdr3_aa: CASSQGGNTDTQYF
cdr3_nt: TGTGCCAGCAGCCAAGGAGGCAACACAGATACGCAGTATTTT

j_call: TRBJ1-2
v_call: TRBV4-1
clone_size: -
d_call: TRBD1
cdr3_aa: CASSGQGYGYTF
cdr3_nt: TGCGCCAGCAGCGGACAGGGCTATGGCTACACCTTC

j_call: TRBJ2-1
v_call: TRBV19
clone_size: -
d_call: -
cdr3_aa: CASSSGSGVAEQFF
cdr3_nt: TGTGCCAGTAGTTCGGGTTCGGGGGTTGCTGAGCAGTTCTTC

j_call: TRBJ2-5
v_call: TRBV7-9
clone_size: -
d_call: -
cdr3_aa: CASSSRLKTQYF
cdr3_nt: TGTGCCAGCAGCTCTCGTCTTAAGACCCAGTACTTC

j_call: TRBJ1-4
v_call: TRBV5-1
clone_size: -
d_call: TRBD1
cdr3_aa: CASSRRATGDGNEKLFF
cdr3_nt: TGCGCCAGCAGCCGAAGGGCGACAGGGGATGGGAATGAAAAACTGTTTTTT

j_call: TRBJ1-2
v_call: TRBV29-1
clone_size: -
d_call: -
cdr3_aa: CSVEDGAVRNYGYTF
cdr3_nt: TGCAGCGTTGAAGATGGAGCGGTTCGTAACTATGGCTACACCTTC

j_call: TRBJ1-3
v_call: TRBV18
clone_size: -
d_call: -
cdr3_aa: CASSAYTGTRGNTIYF
cdr3_nt: TGTGCCAGCTCAGCCTATACAGGGACGCGGGGAAACACCATATATTTT

j_call: TRBJ2-1
v_call: TRBV5-1
clone_size: -
d_call: TRBD2
cdr3_aa: CASSWRAGGLYDEQFF
cdr3_nt: TGCGCCAGCAGCTGGAGAGCGGGGGGGCTATACGATGAGCAGTTCTTC

j_call: TRBJ1-4
v_call: TRBV2
clone_size: -
d_call: TRBD1
cdr3_aa: CASTIQGFGEKLFF
cdr3_nt: TGTGCCAGCACCATACAGGGGTTTGGTGAAAAACTGTTTTTT

j_call: TRBJ1-2
v_call: TRBV30
clone_size: -
d_call: TRBD1
cdr3_aa: CAWSVSGGYGYTF
cdr3_nt: TGTGCCTGGAGTGTATCAGGGGGCTATGGCTACACCTTC

j_call: TRBJ2-1
v_call: TRBV4-1
clone_size: -
d_call: TRBD2
cdr3_aa: CASASPAGEANEQFF
cdr3_nt: TGCGCCAGCGCCTCTCCCGCGGGGGAGGCCAATGAGCAGTTCTTC

j_call: TRBJ1-6
v_call: TRBV7-6
clone_size: -
d_call: TRBD1
cdr3_aa: CASSGDSSYNSPLHF
cdr3_nt: TGTGCCAGCAGCGGGGACAGCTCCTATAATTCACCCCTCCACTTT

j_call: TRBJ2-7
v_call: TRBV4-1
clone_size: -
d_call: TRBD2
cdr3_aa: CASSQPTSGGRYEQYF
cdr3_nt: TGCGCCAGCAGCCAACCTACTAGCGGGGGCCGCTACGAGCAGTACTTC

j_call: TRBJ1-1
v_call: TRBV29-1
clone_size: once
d_call: -
cdr3_aa: CSVGAGWAMNTEAFF
cdr3_nt: TGCAGCGTTGGGGCAGGGTGGGCGATGAACACTGAAGCTTTCTTT

j_call: TRBJ2-3
v_call: TRBV29-1
clone_size: -
d_call: TRBD1
cdr3_aa: CSVYRGWGPTDTQYF
cdr3_nt: TGCAGCGTCTACAGGGGATGGGGTCCCACAGATACGCAGTATTTT

j_call: TRBJ2-6
v_call: TRBV2
clone_size: -
d_call: TRBD1
cdr3_aa: CASSKGQPGANVLTF
cdr3_nt: TGTGCCAGCAGTAAGGGACAGCCTGGGGCCAACGTCCTGACTTTC

j_call: TRBJ1-2
v_call: TRBV5-1
clone_size: -
d_call: -
cdr3_aa: CASSSPQTGFVYTF
cdr3_nt: TGCGCCAGCAGCTCCCCCCAAACAGGGTTCGTCTACACCTTC

j_call: TRBJ1-5
v_call: TRBV5-5
clone_size: few
d_call: TRBD1
cdr3_aa: CASSLGTGHQPQHF
cdr3_nt: TGTGCCAGCAGCTTGGGGACAGGGCATCAGCCCCAGCATTTT

j_call: TRBJ1-2
v_call: TRBV6-5
clone_size: few
d_call: -
cdr3_aa: CASSYLDTNYGYTF
cdr3_nt: TGTGCCAGCAGTTACTTAGACACTAACTATGGCTACACCTTC

j_call: TRBJ2-3
v_call: TRBV5-1
clone_size: -
d_call: -
cdr3_aa: CASSIQGMDTQYF
cdr3_nt: TGCGCCAGCAGCATACAGGGTATGGATACGCAGTATTTT

j_call: TRBJ2-7
v_call: TRBV7-8
clone_size: -
d_call: -
cdr3_aa: CASSPGTPGFEQYF
cdr3_nt: TGTGCCAGCAGCCCCGGGACACCGGGATTCGAGCAGTACTTC

j_call: TRBJ1-2
v_call: TRBV6-1
clone_size: -
d_call: -
cdr3_aa: CASSELRGGDGYTF
cdr3_nt: TGTGCCAGCAGTGAATTAAGGGGGGGGGATGGCTACACCTTC

j_call: TRBJ1-6
v_call: TRBV7-2
clone_size: -
d_call: -
cdr3_aa: CARYWDSAIYNSPLHF
cdr3_nt: TGTGCCAGGTACTGGGACTCTGCGATCTATAATTCACCCCTCCACTTT

j_call: TRBJ2-7
v_call: TRBV5-4
clone_size: -
d_call: TRBD1
cdr3_aa: CASSIGTASYEQYF
cdr3_nt: TGTGCCAGCAGCATAGGGACAGCTTCCTACGAGCAGTACTTC

j_call: TRBJ2-2
v_call: TRBV10-1
clone_size: -
d_call: TRBD2
cdr3_aa: CASSGGTSGGNTGELFF
cdr3_nt: TGCGCCAGCAGTGGAGGGACTAGCGGGGGAAACACCGGGGAGCTGTTTTTT

j_call: TRBJ1-1
v_call: TRBV2
clone_size: -
d_call: TRBD1
cdr3_aa: CASTGQGSTEAFF
cdr3_nt: TGTGCCAGCACTGGACAGGGGAGCACTGAAGCTTTCTTT

j_call: TRBJ1-5
v_call: TRBV2
clone_size: -
d_call: -
cdr3_aa: CARGGSNQPQHF
cdr3_nt: TGTGCCAGAGGGGGTAGCAATCAGCCCCAGCATTTT

j_call: TRBJ1-1
v_call: TRBV6-6
clone_size: -
d_call: TRBD1
cdr3_aa: CASSFLPTGGNTEAFF
cdr3_nt: TGTGCCAGCAGCTTTTTACCGACAGGGGGGAACACTGAAGCTTTCTTT

j_call: TRBJ1-1
v_call: TRBV4-1
clone_size: -
d_call: TRBD1
cdr3_aa: CASSQGQGPPPTEAFF
cdr3_nt: TGCGCCAGCAGCCAAGGACAGGGCCCTCCCCCCACTGAAGCTTTCTTT

j_call: TRBJ1-1
v_call: TRBV10-1
clone_size: -
d_call: -
cdr3_aa: CASSESMFRQAGAFF
cdr3_nt: TGCGCCAGCAGTGAGTCGATGTTCCGACAGGCGGGAGCTTTCTTT

j_call: TRBJ2-7
v_call: TRBV2
clone_size: -
d_call: -
cdr3_aa: CASSPLGSELTYEQYF
cdr3_nt: TGTGCCAGCAGTCCCTTGGGTAGCGAGCTCACCTACGAGCAGTACTTC

j_call: TRBJ2-7
v_call: TRBV9
clone_size: -
d_call: -
cdr3_aa: CASSPQVSSYEQYF
cdr3_nt: TGTGCCAGCAGCCCCCAGGTCTCCTCCTACGAGCAGTACTTC

j_call: TRBJ2-5
v_call: TRBV14
clone_size: -
d_call: TRBD2
cdr3_aa: CASSHVVSGGNGETQYF
cdr3_nt: TGTGCCAGCAGCCATGTAGTCAGCGGGGGTAACGGGGAGACCCAGTACTTC

j_call: TRBJ1-1
v_call: TRBV2
clone_size: few
d_call: -
cdr3_aa: CASSHTVGGANTEAFF
cdr3_nt: TGTGCCAGCAGTCACACCGTAGGGGGGGCGAACACTGAAGCTTTCTTT

j_call: TRBJ2-1
v_call: TRBV11-3
clone_size: -
d_call: -
cdr3_aa: CASSYSSHNEQFF
cdr3_nt: TGTGCCAGCAGCTACTCTTCCCACAATGAGCAGTTCTTC

j_call: TRBJ1-2
v_call: TRBV25-1
clone_size: -
d_call: -
cdr3_aa: CASSADSYGYTF
cdr3_nt: TGTGCCAGCAGTGCGGACAGCTATGGCTACACCTTC

j_call: TRBJ1-6
v_call: TRBV10-1
clone_size: few
d_call: TRBD1
cdr3_aa: CASSAGTAYSPLHF
cdr3_nt: TGCGCCAGCAGTGCCGGGACAGCCTATTCACCCCTCCACTTT

j_call: TRBJ1-6
v_call: TRBV27
clone_size: once
d_call: TRBD1
cdr3_aa: CASSLWTGGESPLHF
cdr3_nt: TGTGCCAGCAGTCTTTGGACAGGGGGCGAATCACCCCTCCACTTT

j_call: TRBJ2-3
v_call: TRBV20-1
clone_size: -
d_call: -
cdr3_aa: CSAERGDTQYF
cdr3_nt: TGCAGTGCCGAAAGGGGGGATACGCAGTATTTT

j_call: TRBJ2-1
v_call: TRBV5-1
clone_size: -
d_call: TRBD2
cdr3_aa: CASSSGTSRPFNEQFF
cdr3_nt: TGCGCCAGCAGCTCCGGGACTAGTCGCCCTTTTAATGAGCAGTTCTTC